A single sample is the source of the 16 T cell receptor beta chains below, sequenced in a study of PD-L1 blockade in urothelial cancer. Sample time point: peripheral blood 6 weeks after treatment start. Clones were read by immunoSEQ multiplex PCR, and TCRdb kept only the in-frame ones, dropping some. The repertoire includes 30,000 or so clones, around 89% of them detected once, and approximately 8.2% sits in the top ten. This specimen consisted of PBMCs, obtained around atezolizumab (anti-PD-L1) treatment. The receptors come from an older man with urothelial cancer.

V and J are TRBV4-2 and TRBJ1-1; D gene ambiguous. V was cut by 0 bases and J by 10 bases, with 15 bases left in between. Per germline, CDR1 LGHNA and CDR2 YNFKEQ. CDR3 length: 14 amino acids. Here the CDR3 DNA reads TGTGCCAGCAGCCAAGAGGCCAGGACGCTAGCAGCTTTCTTT. This gives the protein CASSQEARTLAAFF.

CDR3 sequence: CASSSGPGTSGPDTQYF. The CDR3 nucleotides are TGTGCCAGCAGCTCCGGTCCCGGGACTAGCGGGCCAGATACGCAGTATTTT. This chain uses TRBV7-9 with TRBJ2-3; 12 bases match TRBD2. V trimming: 4 bases; J trimming: 4 bases; junction bases outside the gene matches: 9. CDR1 and CDR2 (germline): SEHNR, FQNEAQ (reference sequence). CDR3 size: 17 residues.

This chain connects TRBV21-1 to TRBJ2-7; no DNA check was done on the table's D call, TRBD1. TRBV21-1 is given as a pseudogene. The CDR3 covers 14 residues. In DNA, the CDR3 is TGTGCCAGCAGCAAAGGCACAGTTTCTTACGAGCAGTACTTC. This translates into CASSKGTVSYEQYF.

The DNA for the CDR3 is TGTGCTAGTGGTTCTCGCTGGTTGGCGGGAGAGGGGGAGCAGTTCTTC. Residues: CASGSRWLAGEGEQFF. The chain joins TRBV12-5 to TRBJ2-1; 7 bases fit TRBD2. CDR1 is LGHNT and CDR2 is FRNRAP in the germline V gene. The CDR3 is 16 residues long. Trimming took 4 bases from V and 10 from J; bases not matched to a gene: 16.

The chain recombines TRBV7-9 with TRBJ2-7; 7 bases match TRBD1. The CDR3 is 14 residues long. The junction had 5 bases not matched to a gene; V was cut back by 4 bases and J by 2 bases. The germline gives CDR1 SEHNR, CDR2 FQNEAQ (reference sequence). This CDR3 reads CASSSTGDPYEQYF. CDR3 DNA: TGTGCCAGCAGCTCTACAGGGGATCCCTACGAGCAGTACTTC.

This clone was recorded only once. V is TRBV10-3 and J is TRBJ1-5; no clear D gene. Deletions cut 8 bases from V and 3 bases from J, with 11 bases between. This CDR3 spans 13 amino acids. CDR1 and CDR2 from the germline V gene are ENHRY and SYGVKD. This CDR3 is CAIAREINQPQHF. CDR3 DNA: TGTGCCATCGCGAGGGAGATCAATCAGCCCCAGCATTTT.

This clone was counted between two and nine times. The rearrangement uses TRBV7-9 and TRBJ2-3; 8 bases are shared with TRBD2. This CDR3 contains 18 residues. Germline trimming cut 1 base from V and 6 bases from J; bases unmatched to any gene: 15. CDR1 is SEHNR and CDR2 is FQNEAQ in the germline V gene (reference sequence). CDR3 in DNA: TGTGCCAGCAGCTTAGGGCCGGCTAGCGGGCTATTATATGATACGCAGTATTTT. Its protein is CASSLGPASGLLYDTQYF.

The chain recombines TRBV28 with TRBJ2-7; D is ambiguous. The CDR3 has 12 residues. V was shortened by 6 bases and J by 3 bases, with 9 bases between the two germline ends. Germline loops: CDR1 MDHEN, CDR2 SYDVKM. CDR3 in amino acids: CASSQAGYEQYF. Written as DNA, the CDR3 is TGTGCCAGCAGCCAGGCAGGCTACGAGCAGTACTTC. Full variable domain (remainder filled in from reference TRBV28 and TRBJ2-7): DVKVTQSSRYLVKRTGEKVFLECVQDMDHENMFWYRQDPGLGLRLIYFSYDVKMKEKGDIPEGYSVSREKKERFSLILESASTNQTSMYLCASSQAGYEQYFGPGTRLTVT.

The V call is TRBV2, the J call TRBJ1-1; 7 bases line up with TRBD1. CDR3 length equals 18 residues. Germline V gene data show CDR1 as SNHLY and CDR2 as FYNNEI. V shed 0 bases, J shed 0 bases, and the junction held 10 bases outside the gene matches. The CDR3 sequence is CASSEAQTGVRVNTEAFF. The CDR3 DNA reads as TGTGCCAGCAGTGAAGCGCAAACAGGGGTCCGAGTGAACACTGAAGCTTTCTTT. The full variable domain, its missing parts supplied by reference TRBV2 and TRBJ1-1, is EPEVTQTPSHQVTQMGQEVILRCVPISNHLYFYWYRQILGQKVEFLVSFYNNEISEKSEIFDDQFSVERPDGSNFTLKIRSTKLEDSAMYFCASSEAQTGVRVNTEAFFGQGTRLTVV.

J is TRBJ2-2 and V is TRBV28, with 9 bases lining up with TRBD2. The CDR3 loop spans 16 amino acids. In germline, CDR1 is MDHEN, CDR2 SYDVKM. Trimming at V came to 1 base and at J to 7 bases, leaving 7 bases not matched to a gene. The CDR3 DNA follows: TGTGCCAGCAGTTTATTAGCGGGAGCGGGCAGCGGGGAGCTGTTTTTT. This gives the protein CASSLLAGAGSGELFF.

The J gene is TRBJ1-1, the V gene TRBV7-9; unclear D gene. This CDR3 is built from 13 residues. Germline-derived CDR1 and CDR2 are SEHNR and FQNEAQ (reference sequence). Trimming shortened V by 11 bases and J by 0 bases, and 13 bases separated the two germline ends. The CDR3 bases are TGTGCCCTGGGAGCGGGCATGAACACTGAAGCTTTCTTT. Amino acid sequence: CALGAGMNTEAFF.

This clone came up once. The chain couples TRBV18 to TRBJ1-2; 10 bases are shared with TRBD1. CDR1 is KGHSH, CDR2 LQKENI, per germline. This CDR3 contains 15 residues. J gave up 5 bases and V 4 bases, and 7 bases lay outside the gene matches. CDR3 DNA sequence: TGTGCCAGCTCACGGGGGACAGGGGCGGAATATGGCTACACCTTC. Translated: CASSRGTGAEYGYTF.

This chain joins TRBV4-2 and TRBJ2-5, with TRBD2 as a possible D gene (5 bases). Germline V lookup: CDR1 LGHNA, CDR2 YNFKEQ. This CDR3 is 14 amino acids long. Trimming cost V 0 bases and J 7 bases, with 12 bases left between them. CDR3 loop: CASSQDPSLGTQYF. For the CDR3, the DNA is TGTGCCAGCAGCCAAGACCCTAGCTTAGGGACCCAGTACTTC.

The chain recombines TRBV5-1 with TRBJ2-7; TRBD1 is a possible D gene (6 bases). From germline, CDR1 is SGHRS and CDR2 YFSETQ. Deletions cut 4 bases from V and 0 bases from J, with 8 bases between. The CDR3 spans 13 residues. CDR3 coding DNA: TGCGCCAGCAGCCCGACAGGCTCCTACGAGCAGTACTTC. Translated, it gives CASSPTGSYEQYF.

The chain joins TRBV5-4 to TRBJ2-5, with 9 bases fitting TRBD1. V was pared by 5 bases and J by 7 bases, with 15 bases of the junction left unmatched. The CDR3 sequence is 16 residues long. The germline V gene has CDR1 SGHNT and CDR2 YYREEE (reference sequence). CDR3 coding DNA: TGTGCCAGCAGTCACGCCGGGACAGGGCCCTCGGGGACCCAGTACTTC. This translates into CASSHAGTGPSGTQYF. Together with reference TRBV5-4 and TRBJ2-5, the CDR3 gives the full variable domain: ETGVTQSPTHLIKTRGQQVTLRCSSQSGHNTVSWYQQALGQGPQFIFQYYREEENGRGNFPPRFSGLQFPNYSSELNVNALELDDSALYLCASSHAGTGPSGTQYFGPGTRLLVL.

The chain employs TRBV4-1 and TRBJ2-7, with 8 bases identical to TRBD2. V shed 10 bases and J 4 bases; nucleotides not matched to a gene: 12. The CDR3 extends over 14 amino acids. Germline V lookup: CDR1 MGHRA, CDR2 YSYEKL. CDR3 sequence reads: CANSREARQYEQYF. DNA of the CDR3: TGCGCCAATTCGCGGGAGGCCAGGCAATACGAGCAGTACTTC.